These 22 T cell receptor beta chains were all obtained from the same sample, sequenced in a study of shared clonotypes between healthy human individuals. Libraries were prepared by immunoSEQ multiplex PCR; TCRdb keeps only in-frame clonotypes and omits some of them. The sample lists around 690,000 clones; about nine tenths were seen once. Material for sequencing was memory CD8+ T cells from PBMCs. Indicated subset: CD45RO+ cells pooled with CCR7-negative TemRA cells. The receptors originated from a man aged 18-30 years in good health. Some clones in this sample may be carry-over from other donors' samples.

This clone was seen only a few times. The chain carries TRBV2 and TRBJ1-1, with 9 bases aligning to TRBD1. The V segment lost 6 bases and the J segment 3 bases; nucleotides outside the gene matches: 2. The CDR3 loop spans 13 amino acids. The germline V gene encodes CDR1 SNHLY and CDR2 FYNNEI. CDR3 sequence: CASRRDRDTEAFF. The CDR3 bases are TGTGCCAGCAGGAGGGACAGGGACACTGAAGCTTTCTTT.

A single count supports this clone. This chain connects TRBV27 to TRBJ2-7, with no clear D. The germline V gene has CDR1 MNHEY and CDR2 SMNVEV (reference sequence). Trimming stripped 6 bases from V and 3 bases from J, with 18 bases between. The length of the CDR3 is 15 residues. The CDR3 DNA is TGTGCCAGCAGACCACTTGGTAGATCCTACTACGAGCAGTACTTC. Translation gives CASRPLGRSYYEQYF.

The chain couples TRBV29-1 to TRBJ2-1; no firm D call. The germline V gene encodes CDR1 SQVTM and CDR2 ANQGSEA. Trimming removed 5 bases at V and 10 bases at J, with 12 bases between. The CDR3 totals 11 residues. CDR3 DNA: TGCAGCGTTTCCAAACACTTAGAGCAGTTCTTC. Translated, it gives CSVSKHLEQFF.

This clone was found a few times. This chain connects TRBV4-2 to TRBJ2-7, with 7 bases that match TRBD1. With V trimmed by 0 bases and J by 0 bases, 2 bases remained unmatched. Germline assignment: CDR1 LGHNA and CDR2 YNFKEQ. The CDR3 totals 15 residues. The CDR3 region has the DNA TGTGCCAGCAGCCAAGAACGGGACAGCTCCTACGAGCAGTACTTC. Translation: CASSQERDSSYEQYF.

This sequence joins TRBV4-3 and TRBJ2-7, with 9 bases identical to TRBD2. Germline loops: CDR1 LGHNA, CDR2 YSLEER. The junction had 2 bases not matched to a gene; V was cut back by 1 base and J by 1 base. The CDR3 is 15 amino acids. The CDR3 DNA reads as TGCGCCAGCAGCCAAGTACTAGCGGGTTCCTACGAGCAGTACTTC. Its translation is CASSQVLAGSYEQYF.

V gene TRBV28 combines with J gene TRBJ1-5; 7 bases align to TRBD1. V lost 6 bases, J lost 1 base, and 6 bases stayed unmatched. Germline V gene sequence: CDR1 MDHEN, CDR2 SYDVKM. This CDR3 is 15 amino acids long. CDR3 loop: CASSPTGLSNQPQHF. As DNA, the CDR3 is TGTGCCAGCAGCCCGACAGGGTTGAGCAATCAGCCCCAGCATTTT.

The J gene is TRBJ1-2, the V gene TRBV6-4; 7 bases fit TRBD1. In germline, CDR1 is MRHNA, CDR2 SNTAGT. Trimming at V came to 3 bases and at J to 13 bases, leaving 11 bases not matched to a gene. The CDR3 runs to 13 residues. This chain's CDR3 is CASSETGTALLTF. CDR3 coding DNA: TGTGCCAGCAGTGAGACCGGGACAGCCCTCCTCACCTTC.

The chain combines TRBV10-3 with TRBJ2-7; tentatively, D is TRBD1 (7 bases). Trimming shortened V by 6 bases and J by 4 bases, and 19 bases separated the two germline ends. This CDR3 is 15 amino acids long. Germline V gene data show CDR1 as ENHRY and CDR2 as SYGVKD. CDR3 sequence reads: CAISNKEGARYEQYF. In DNA form, the CDR3 reads TGTGCCATCAGCAACAAGGAGGGGGCGAGGTACGAGCAGTACTTC.

This rearrangement joins TRBV7-7 to TRBJ2-5; D perhaps matches TRBD1 (6 bases). The V end was cut by 1 base, the J end by 4 bases, with 7 bases between. This CDR3 has 13 amino acids. CDR1 and CDR2 from the germline V gene are SSHAT and FNYEAQ (reference sequence). The CDR3: CASSLDRAETQYF. The DNA for the CDR3 is TGTGCCAGCAGCTTAGACAGGGCAGAGACCCAGTACTTC.

V usage is TRBV28 and J usage is TRBJ1-4; D unresolved. Germline V CDR1 and CDR2: MDHEN, SYDVKM. V shed 2 bases and J shed 1 base, with 5 bases lying between them. This CDR3 region has 14 residues. CDR3 sequence: CASSLPRTNEKLFF. In DNA, the CDR3 is TGTGCCAGCAGTTTACCCCGAACTAATGAAAAACTGTTTTTT.

The chain carries TRBV5-1 and TRBJ2-7; 8 bases map to TRBD2. CDR3 length equals 13 residues. V gave up 5 bases and J gave up 2 bases; unmatched junction bases: 3. Germline V gene lookup returns CDR1 SGHRS and CDR2 YFSETQ. DNA for the CDR3: TGCGCCAGCAGACTAGCGGCAACCTACGAGCAGTACTTC. Its protein is CASRLAATYEQYF.

This chain connects TRBV4-1 to TRBJ2-7; D might be TRBD2 (5 bases). The length of the CDR3 is 15 residues. Trimming took off 1 base at V and 2 bases at J, with 12 bases between the two ends. In germline, CDR1 is MGHRA, CDR2 YSYEKL. The CDR3 region has the DNA TGCGCCAGCAGCCAAGGGCCAGCGGCGGCCTACGAGCAGTACTTC. Amino acid sequence: CASSQGPAAAYEQYF.

This clone was recorded a few times. Different DNA sequences within this sample yield the same CDR3. The V gene is TRBV7-9, the J gene TRBJ2-7; D is ambiguous. This CDR3 is built from 12 residues. Trimming stripped 3 bases from V and 2 bases from J, with 5 bases between. Germline-derived CDR1 and CDR2 are SEHNR and FQNEAQ (reference sequence). CDR3 nucleotides: TGTGCCAGCAGCTTTGGCCCCTACGAGCAGTACTTC. Translating it yields CASSFGPYEQYF.

V is TRBV9 and J is TRBJ2-5, with D uncertain. CDR1 is SGDLS, CDR2 YYNGEE, per germline. There are 11 residues in the CDR3. V was shortened by 4 bases and J by 11 bases, with 12 bases between the two germline ends. The CDR3 DNA sequence: TGTGCCAGCAGCAAAGACCGAGCTCAGTACTTC. This translates into CASSKDRAQYF. The full variable domain, completed using reference TRBV9 and TRBJ2-5, is DSGVTQTPKHLITATGQRVTLRCSPRSGDLSVYWYQQSLDQGLQFLIQYYNGEERAKGNILERFSAQQFPDLHSELNLSSLELGDSALYFCASSKDRAQYFGPGTRLLVL.

The chain joins TRBV28 to TRBJ2-1; 12 bases fit TRBD2. V dropped 3 bases and J dropped 10; count of bases not matched to a gene: 16. In germline, CDR1 is MDHEN, CDR2 SYDVKM. The CDR3 sequence is 18 residues long. CDR3 protein: CASSFPPGLAGGPGEQFF. Written as DNA, the CDR3 is TGTGCCAGCAGTTTCCCCCCCGGTCTAGCGGGAGGGCCGGGGGAGCAGTTCTTC.

V and J are TRBV19 and TRBJ1-1; D remains ambiguous. Germline-derived CDR1 and CDR2 are LNHDA and SQIVND (reference sequence). This CDR3 is built from 14 residues. V shed 3 bases and J shed 4 bases, with 12 bases lying between them. The CDR3 protein is CASSITRVGTEAFF. In nucleotides, the CDR3 is TGTGCCAGTAGTATTACTAGGGTAGGCACTGAAGCTTTCTTT.

This chain links TRBV9 with TRBJ1-1; D gene uncertain. V was trimmed by 4 bases and J by 1 base, leaving 14 bases between them. This CDR3 has 15 amino acids. The germline CDR1 and CDR2 sequences are SGDLS and YYNGEE. CDR3 DNA: TGTGCCAGCAGCCCAACAGCCAGGACGAACACTGAAGCTTTCTTT. It codes for CASSPTARTNTEAFF.

In its sample, this clone was seen a few times. J is TRBJ1-1 and V is TRBV7-9, with D perhaps matching TRBD1 (6 bases). The V and J ends lost 6 bases and 1 base respectively, with 15 bases between them. Germline V gene sequence: CDR1 SEHNR, CDR2 FQNEAQ (reference sequence). The CDR3 loop spans 15 amino acids. The CDR3 reads CASRPPGGPNTEAFF. CDR3 nucleotides: TGTGCCAGCAGGCCACCCGGGGGGCCGAACACTGAAGCTTTCTTT.

The genes are TRBV15 and TRBJ2-7; 8 bases are a match to TRBD2. Germline loops: CDR1 LNHNV, CDR2 YYDKDF (reference sequence). J gave up 0 bases and V 5 bases, and 6 bases lay outside the gene matches. The CDR3 loop spans 15 amino acids. CDR3 region: CATSPGGGSSYEQYF. The CDR3 DNA is TGTGCCACCAGCCCCGGGGGGGGAAGCTCCTACGAGCAGTACTTC.

This clone was recorded only once. The genes are TRBV7-2 and TRBJ2-1; D unclear. CDR3 length equals 16 residues. Germline V gene data show CDR1 as SGHTA and CDR2 as FQGNSA. V was clipped by 5 bases and J by 4 bases, with 18 bases between them. CDR3 residues: CASSPTGLNNYNEQFF. DNA of the CDR3: TGTGCCAGCAGCCCAACCGGGCTAAACAATTACAATGAGCAGTTCTTC. The variable domain in full, completed from reference TRBV7-2 and TRBJ2-1, reads GAGVSQSPSNKVTEKGKDVELRCDPISGHTALYWYRQSLGQGLEFLIYFQGNSAPDKSGLPSDRFSAERTGGSVSTLTIQRTQQEDSAVYLCASSPTGLNNYNEQFFGPGTRLTVL.

This chain uses TRBV2 with TRBJ2-7; TRBD2 matches at 10 bases. CDR1 SNHLY and CDR2 FYNNEI come from the germline V gene. CDR3 length: 15 residues. Trimming cost V 2 bases and J 2 bases; bases outside gene matches: 3. CDR3 protein: CASSEWLAGAYEQYF. The CDR3 DNA reads as TGTGCCAGCAGTGAATGGCTAGCGGGAGCCTACGAGCAGTACTTC.

This chain uses TRBV5-8 with TRBJ1-2; D unresolved. V lost 0 bases, J lost 6 bases, and 12 bases lay in between. The length of the CDR3 is 14 residues. CDR1 is SGHTS, CDR2 YDEGEE, per germline. CDR3 sequence: CASSLDRSYDGYTF. Written as DNA, the CDR3 is TGTGCCAGCAGCTTGGACAGAAGTTATGATGGCTACACCTTC.